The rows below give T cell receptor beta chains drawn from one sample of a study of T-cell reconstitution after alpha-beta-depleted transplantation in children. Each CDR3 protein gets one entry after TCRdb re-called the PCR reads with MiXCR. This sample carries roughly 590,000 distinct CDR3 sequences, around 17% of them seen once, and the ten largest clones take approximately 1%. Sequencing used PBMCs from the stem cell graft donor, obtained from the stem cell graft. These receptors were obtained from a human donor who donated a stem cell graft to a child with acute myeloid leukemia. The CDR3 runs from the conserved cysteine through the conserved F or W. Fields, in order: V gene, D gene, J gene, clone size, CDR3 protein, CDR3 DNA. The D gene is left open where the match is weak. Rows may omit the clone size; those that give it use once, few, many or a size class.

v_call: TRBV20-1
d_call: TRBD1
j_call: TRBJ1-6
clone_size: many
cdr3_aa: CSAIKKGGASYNSPLHF
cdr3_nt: TGCAGTGCTATTAAGAAAGGGGGCGCCTCCTATAATTCACCCCTCCACTTT

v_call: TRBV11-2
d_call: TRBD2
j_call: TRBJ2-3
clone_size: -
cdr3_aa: CASSFVMISGGGRADTQYF
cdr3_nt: TGTGCCAGCAGCTTCGTCATGATTAGCGGGGGGGGTCGGGCAGATACGCAGTATTTT

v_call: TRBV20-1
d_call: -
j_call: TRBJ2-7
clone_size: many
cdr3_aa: CSARERHGGRQYF
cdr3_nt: TGCAGTGCTAGGGAGCGGCACGGGGGCAGGCAGTACTTC

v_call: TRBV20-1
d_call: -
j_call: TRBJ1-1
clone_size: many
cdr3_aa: CSAAGWVNTEAFF
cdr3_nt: TGCAGTGCTGCCGGGTGGGTAAACACTGAAGCTTTCTTT

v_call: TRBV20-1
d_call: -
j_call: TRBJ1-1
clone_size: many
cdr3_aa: CSAGRRNTEAFF
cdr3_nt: TGCAGTGCTGGAAGACGTAACACTGAAGCTTTCTTT

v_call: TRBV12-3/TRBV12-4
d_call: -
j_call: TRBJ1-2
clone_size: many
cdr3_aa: CASSFSGQKRGYTF
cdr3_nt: TGTGCCAGCAGTTTCAGTGGACAGAAGCGTGGCTACACCTTC

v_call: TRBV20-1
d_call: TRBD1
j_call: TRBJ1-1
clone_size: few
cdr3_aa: CSASSWTGGNTEAFF
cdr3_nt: TGCAGTGCTAGCTCCTGGACAGGGGGGAACACTGAAGCTTTCTTT

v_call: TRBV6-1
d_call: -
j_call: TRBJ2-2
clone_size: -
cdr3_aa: CASNRQRTGELFF
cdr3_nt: TGTGCCAGCAATCGACAGAGAACCGGGGAGCTGTTTTTT

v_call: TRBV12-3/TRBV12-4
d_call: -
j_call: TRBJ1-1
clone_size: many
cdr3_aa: CASSLTTSNTEAFF
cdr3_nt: TGTGCCAGCAGTCTAACGACATCGAACACTGAAGCTTTCTTT

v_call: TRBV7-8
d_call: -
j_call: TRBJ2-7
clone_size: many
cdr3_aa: CASSSTGRALREQYF
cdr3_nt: TGTGCCAGCAGCTCGACAGGGAGGGCACTACGCGAGCAGTACTTC

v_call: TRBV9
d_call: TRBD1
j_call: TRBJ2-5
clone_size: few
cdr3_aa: CASSGTGQRGTQYF
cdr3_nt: TGTGCCAGCAGCGGGACAGGTCAGCGAGGGACCCAGTACTTC

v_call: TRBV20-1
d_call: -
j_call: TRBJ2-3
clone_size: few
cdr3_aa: CSASGVGRTDTQYF
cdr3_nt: TGCAGTGCTAGCGGGGTGGGCAGGACAGATACGCAGTATTTT

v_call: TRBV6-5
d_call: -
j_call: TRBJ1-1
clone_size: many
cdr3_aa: CASTTMNTEAFF
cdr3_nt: TGTGCCAGCACCACGATGAACACTGAAGCTTTCTTT

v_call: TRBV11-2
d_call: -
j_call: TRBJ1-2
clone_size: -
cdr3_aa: CASSLDAQALYGYTF
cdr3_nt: TGTGCCAGCAGCTTAGATGCACAGGCGCTTTATGGCTACACCTTC

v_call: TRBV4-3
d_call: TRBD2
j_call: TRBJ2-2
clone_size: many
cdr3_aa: CASSQGLAGAANTGELFF
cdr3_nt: TGCGCCAGCAGCCAGGGACTAGCGGGGGCCGCGAACACCGGGGAGCTGTTTTTT

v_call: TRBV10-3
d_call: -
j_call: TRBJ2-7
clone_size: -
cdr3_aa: CAISLEFGEQYF
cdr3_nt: TGTGCCATCAGTCTGGAGTTTGGCGAGCAGTACTTC

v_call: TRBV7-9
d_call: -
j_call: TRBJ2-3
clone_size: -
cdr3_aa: CASSLRGRPTDTQYF
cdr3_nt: TGTGCCAGCAGCTTGCGGGGGCGCCCGACAGATACGCAGTATTTT

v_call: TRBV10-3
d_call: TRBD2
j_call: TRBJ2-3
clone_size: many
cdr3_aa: CAISESSSGGTDTQYF
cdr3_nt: TGTGCCATCAGTGAGTCGTCTAGCGGAGGCACAGATACGCAGTATTTT

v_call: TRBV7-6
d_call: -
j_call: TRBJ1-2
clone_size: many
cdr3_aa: CASSLGILGGTREGYTF
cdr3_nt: TGTGCCAGCAGCTTAGGAATTCTAGGCGGAACCCGGGAAGGCTACACCTTC

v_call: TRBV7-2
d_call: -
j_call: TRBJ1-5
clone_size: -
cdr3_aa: CASSLNRDQPQHF
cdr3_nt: TGTGCCAGCAGCTTAAACAGAGATCAGCCCCAGCATTTT

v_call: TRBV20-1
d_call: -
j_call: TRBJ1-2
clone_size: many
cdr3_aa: CSARGRDHINYGYTF
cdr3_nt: TGCAGTGCTAGAGGAAGGGATCATATTAACTATGGCTACACCTTC

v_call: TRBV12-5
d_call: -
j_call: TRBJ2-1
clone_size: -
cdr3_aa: CAPWTGDSTNPYNEQFF
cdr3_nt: TGTGCTCCCTGGACCGGTGACTCGACTAACCCCTACAATGAGCAGTTCTTC

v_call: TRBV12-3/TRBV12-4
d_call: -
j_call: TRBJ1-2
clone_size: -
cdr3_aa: CASSAGPGYGYTF
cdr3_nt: TGTGCCAGCAGCGCCGGACCGGGCTATGGCTACACCTTC

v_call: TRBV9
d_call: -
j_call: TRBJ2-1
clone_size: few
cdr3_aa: CASGGAGNEQFF
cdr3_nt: TGTGCCAGCGGGGGGGCCGGGAATGAGCAGTTCTTC

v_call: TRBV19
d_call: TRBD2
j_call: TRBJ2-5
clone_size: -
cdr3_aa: CASSTRLASGETQYF
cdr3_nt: TGTGCCAGTAGTACTAGACTAGCATCAGGAGAGACCCAGTACTTC

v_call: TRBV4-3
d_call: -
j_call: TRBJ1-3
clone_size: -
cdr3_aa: CASSQEARGSGNTIYF
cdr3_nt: TGCGCCAGCAGCCAAGAGGCTAGGGGCTCTGGAAACACCATATATTTT

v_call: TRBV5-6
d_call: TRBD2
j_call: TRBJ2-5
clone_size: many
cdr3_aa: CASSLVRGAGSETQYF
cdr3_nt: TGTGCCAGCAGCTTGGTGCGGGGGGCGGGATCAGAGACCCAGTACTTC